Below, 21 T cell receptor beta chains from the same sample are listed, as sequenced in a study of blood T cell repertoires in COVID-19. Profiled with immunoSEQ multiplex PCR; TCRdb holds only in-frame clones, not every one. Found here are fewer than 200,000 clones, 85% of them singletons; the top ten hold around 8%. Sequences were obtained from peripheral blood. Receptors were obtained from an elderly woman with COVID-19, enrolled during active disease.

The V gene is TRBV27, the J gene TRBJ1-5, with 8 bases aligning to TRBD1. This CDR3 contains 14 residues. CDR1 MNHEY and CDR2 SMNVEV come from the germline V gene (reference sequence). V shed 6 bases and J 4 bases; nucleotides not matched to a gene: 5. For the CDR3, the DNA is TGTGCCAGCAGCCGTACAGGGGGGAATCAGCCCCAGCATTTT. Protein: CASSRTGGNQPQHF.

The chain combines TRBV9 with TRBJ2-1; 10 bases match TRBD1. The CDR3 sequence is 20 residues long. Germline V gives CDR1 SGDLS, CDR2 YYNGEE. V shed 3 bases and J 6 bases; nucleotides not matched to a gene: 21. The CDR3 DNA is TGTGCCAGCAGCGCCGAGCGGGGGACCGGGACAGGGGTCTTTGGCAATGAGCAGTTCTTC. Its translation: CASSAERGTGTGVFGNEQFF. The full variable domain, with the rest looked up from reference TRBV9 and TRBJ2-1, is DSGVTQTPKHLITATGQRVTLRCSPRSGDLSVYWYQQSLDQGLQFLIQYYNGEERAKGNILERFSAQQFPDLHSELNLSSLELGDSALYFCASSAERGTGTGVFGNEQFFGPGTRLTVL.

The CDR3 nucleotides read TGTGCCAGCAGCTTCCTATGGAACACCATATATTTT. It codes for CASSFLWNTIYF. The chain is built from TRBV13 and TRBJ1-3; D gene uncertain. This CDR3 is 12 amino acids long. Trimming removed 3 bases at V and 7 bases at J, with 7 bases between. Per germline, CDR1 PRHDT and CDR2 FYEKMQ (reference sequence).

This chain links TRBV2 with TRBJ1-1; no firm D call. The V gene's germline CDR1 is SNHLY and CDR2 FYNNEI. The ends were cut back, 8 bases at V and 5 bases at J, with 12 bases in the middle. This CDR3 spans 12 amino acids. The DNA for the CDR3 is TGTGCCAGCGCTAGGGCGGGGACTGAAGCTTTCTTT. Amino acids: CASARAGTEAFF. Combining the CDR3 with reference TRBV2 and TRBJ1-1 gives the whole variable domain EPEVTQTPSHQVTQMGQEVILRCVPISNHLYFYWYRQILGQKVEFLVSFYNNEISEKSEIFDDQFSVERPDGSNFTLKIRSTKLEDSAMYFCASARAGTEAFFGQGTRLTVV.

This chain uses TRBV5-4 with TRBJ2-1, with 15 bases fitting TRBD2. The germline CDR1 and CDR2 sequences are SGHNT and YYREEE (reference sequence). The CDR3 length is 18 residues. The trim removed 3 bases at V and 2 bases at J, leaving 6 bases unmatched. CDR3: CASSSGRTSGGAYNEQFF. CDR3 DNA: TGTGCCAGCAGCTCCGGCAGGACTAGCGGGGGGGCCTACAATGAGCAGTTCTTC.

The gene calls are TRBV27 and TRBJ1-6, with D uncertain. Trimming shortened V by 5 bases and J by 0 bases, and 11 bases separated the two germline ends. From germline, CDR1 is MNHEY and CDR2 SMNVEV (reference sequence). There are 16 residues in the CDR3. In nucleotides, the CDR3 is TGTGCCAGCAGTCCCCTCTCCAGCTCCTATAATTCACCCCTCCACTTT. Translation: CASSPLSSSYNSPLHF.

This chain links TRBV6-6 with TRBJ2-7, with a weak D call TRBD2 (7 bases). Trimming pared 4 bases from V and 2 bases from J, leaving 18 bases between. CDR3 length: 16 residues. The V gene's germline CDR1 is MNHNY and CDR2 SVGAGI (reference sequence). This CDR3 reads CASSSAGAARAYEQYF. The DNA for the CDR3 is TGTGCCAGCAGTTCCGCGGGGGCAGCCCGGGCCTACGAGCAGTACTTC.

The rearrangement uses TRBV7-2 and TRBJ2-4; D possibly corresponds to TRBD2 (5 bases). CDR1 and CDR2 from the germline V gene are SGHTA and FQGNSA. With 5 bases removed from V and 7 bases from J, the gap between germline ends came to 12 bases. The CDR3 contains 13 residues. CDR3 nucleotide sequence: TGTGCCAGCAGCCCAGAGACTACGAACATTCAGTACTTC. It translates to CASSPETTNIQYF. Together with reference TRBV7-2 and TRBJ2-4, the CDR3 gives the full variable domain: GAGVSQSPSNKVTEKGKDVELRCDPISGHTALYWYRQSLGQGLEFLIYFQGNSAPDKSGLPSDRFSAERTGGSVSTLTIQRTQQEDSAVYLCASSPETTNIQYFGAGTRLSVL.

This clone was picked up a small number of times. This chain joins TRBV6-5 and TRBJ1-1, with 8 positions matching TRBD1. The CDR3 contains 16 residues. The trim removed 4 bases at V and 6 bases at J, leaving 13 bases unmatched. Germline CDR1 MNHEY, CDR2 SVGAGI. The CDR3 DNA follows: TGTGCCAGCAGTTTACGGACCGACAGGGGCTTGGCTGAAGCTTTCTTT. Translating gives CASSLRTDRGLAEAFF.

This chain connects TRBV6-1 to TRBJ1-1, with D hard to call. Germline V gene sequence: CDR1 MNHNS, CDR2 SASEGT. The ends were cut back, 2 bases at V and 1 base at J, with 5 bases in the middle. The CDR3 runs to 13 residues. CDR3 region: CASSERENTEAFF. CDR3 DNA: TGTGCCAGCAGTGAACGCGAGAACACTGAAGCTTTCTTT.

The chain uses TRBV5-1 and TRBJ2-5; 7 nucleotides agree with TRBD2. The CDR3 consists of 16 residues. Germline V CDR1 and CDR2: SGHRS, YFSETQ. Trimming cost V 1 base and J 1 base; bases outside gene matches: 7. CDR3 residues: CASSLMGLPTQETQYF. The CDR3 coding sequence is TGCGCCAGCAGCTTGATGGGACTACCTACCCAAGAGACCCAGTACTTC.

V and J are TRBV3-1 (or the pseudogene TRBV3-2) and TRBJ2-2, with 12 nucleotides matching TRBD2. Trimming at V came to 2 bases and at J to 5 bases, leaving 3 bases not matched to a gene. The CDR3 runs to 16 residues. Germline CDR1 LGHDT, CDR2 YNNKEL (reference sequence). DNA for the CDR3: TGTGCCAGCAGCCAACTAGCGGGAGGGCCAACCGGGGAGCTGTTTTTT. It translates to CASSQLAGGPTGELFF.

The chain links TRBV7-2 to TRBJ2-3, with TRBD2 matching over 13 bases. The CDR3 has 15 residues. Trimming removed 5 bases from V and 6 bases from J; junction bases left unmatched: 5. The germline gives CDR1 SGHTA, CDR2 FQGNSA. The CDR3 DNA is TGTGCCAGCAGCCCCTGGGGACTAGCGGGGGATACGCAGTATTTT. Amino acids: CASSPWGLAGDTQYF.

The rearrangement uses TRBV10-1 and TRBJ2-2; D ambiguous. The CDR3 has 14 amino acids. V lost 5 bases, J lost 4 bases, and 11 bases lay in between. Germline CDR1 is WNHNN and CDR2 is SYGVQD (reference sequence). The DNA of the CDR3 is TGCGCCAGCAGTTTGGTTGGTAGCACCGGGGAGCTGTTTTTT. Its protein is CASSLVGSTGELFF.

The chain uses TRBV7-9 and TRBJ2-6, with TRBD1 matching 7 bases. CDR3 length equals 15 residues. Per germline, CDR1 SEHNR and CDR2 FQNEAQ (reference sequence). J lost 3 bases, V lost 5 bases, and 4 bases had no gene match. The CDR3 reads CASSLGGSGANVLTF. In nucleotides, the CDR3 is TGTGCCAGCAGCCTAGGGGGCAGTGGGGCCAACGTCCTGACTTTC.

V is TRBV5-1 and J is TRBJ1-5, with no clear D. The CDR3 is 15 residues long. Germline loops: CDR1 SGHRS, CDR2 YFSETQ. Trimming cost V 4 bases and J 0 bases, with 11 bases left between them. CDR3 sequence (DNA): TGCGCCAGCAGCCCCGGTCCCCTTAGCAATCAGCCCCAGCATTTT. Translated, it gives CASSPGPLSNQPQHF.

This chain connects TRBV10-3 to TRBJ1-5; D is undetermined. V lost 2 bases to trimming and J lost 4 bases, with 9 bases between them. This CDR3 has 14 residues. The germline V gene has CDR1 ENHRY and CDR2 SYGVKD. The CDR3 DNA reads as TGTGCCATCAGTGAGACGACACGGAATCAGCCCCAGCATTTT. As protein: CAISETTRNQPQHF.

The chain combines TRBV3-1 (or the pseudogene TRBV3-2) with TRBJ1-4, with a weak D call TRBD1 (5 bases). Trimming removed 5 bases at V and 5 bases at J, with 15 bases between. The CDR3 runs 15 residues. Germline V gene sequence: CDR1 LGHDT, CDR2 YNNKEL (reference sequence). The CDR3 DNA sequence: TGTGCCAGCAGCTCGTTCCAGGGTCTGAATGAAAAACTGTTTTTT. Residues: CASSSFQGLNEKLFF.

This clone was observed a few times. V is TRBV9 and J is TRBJ2-3; the match to TRBD2 covers 13 bases. This CDR3 comprises 19 residues. From germline, CDR1 is SGDLS and CDR2 YYNGEE. With V trimmed by 0 bases and J by 6 bases, 13 bases remained unmatched. The CDR3 DNA is TGTGCCAGCAGCGTAGATCTGGGACTAGCGGGGTTAGGTACCGATACGCAGTATTTT. Protein sequence: CASSVDLGLAGLGTDTQYF. The full variable domain, completed using reference TRBV9 and TRBJ2-3, is DSGVTQTPKHLITATGQRVTLRCSPRSGDLSVYWYQQSLDQGLQFLIQYYNGEERAKGNILERFSAQQFPDLHSELNLSSLELGDSALYFCASSVDLGLAGLGTDTQYFGPGTRLTVL.

V and J are TRBV5-1 and TRBJ2-7; D is undetermined. V was cut by 0 bases and J by 6 bases, with 7 bases left in between. Germline assignment: CDR1 SGHRS and CDR2 YFSETQ. The CDR3 spans 12 residues. The CDR3 here is CASSLDRREQYF. The CDR3 nucleotides are TGCGCCAGCAGCTTGGACAGACGCGAGCAGTACTTC. Supplemented by reference TRBV5-1 and TRBJ2-7, the full variable domain reads KAGVTQTPRYLIKTRGQQVTLSCSPISGHRSVSWYQQTPGQGLQFLFEYFSETQRNKGNFPGRFSGRQFSNSRSEMNVSTLELGDSALYLCASSLDRREQYFGPGTRLTVT.

CDR3 sequence: CASSQTGENYEQYF. Written as DNA, the CDR3 is TGTGCCAGCAGCCAGACAGGGGAAAACTACGAGCAGTACTTC. The rearrangement links TRBV9 to TRBJ2-7; TRBD1 agrees at 8 bases. The CDR3 spans 14 residues. Unmatched junction bases numbered 6, after V lost 4 bases and J lost 3 bases. CDR1 and CDR2 (germline): SGDLS, YYNGEE.